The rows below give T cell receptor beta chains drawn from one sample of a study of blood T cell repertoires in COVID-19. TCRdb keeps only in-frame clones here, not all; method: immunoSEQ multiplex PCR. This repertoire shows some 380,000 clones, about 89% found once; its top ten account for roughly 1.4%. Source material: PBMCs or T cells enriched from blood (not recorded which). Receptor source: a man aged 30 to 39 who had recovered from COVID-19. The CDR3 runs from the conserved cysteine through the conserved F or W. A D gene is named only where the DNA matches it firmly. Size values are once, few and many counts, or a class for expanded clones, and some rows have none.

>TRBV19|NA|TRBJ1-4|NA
TGTGCCAGTAGGTCCGGACAGAGAAATGAAAAACTGTTTTTT
CASRSGQRNEKLFF
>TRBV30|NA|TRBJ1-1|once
TGTGCCGGGACGTTGAACACTGAAGCTTTCTTT
CAGTLNTEAFF
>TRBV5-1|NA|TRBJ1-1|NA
TGCGCCAGCAGCTTGGGACCCCGGGCGGCGGGCAACACTGAAGCTTTCTTT
CASSLGPRAAGNTEAFF
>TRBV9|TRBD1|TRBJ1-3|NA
TGTGCCAGCAGCACGCTCAGGGGGCCTGGAAACACCATATATTTT
CASSTLRGPGNTIYF
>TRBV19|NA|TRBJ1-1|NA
TGTGCCAGTAGTATAGGCACAGGGCTGGGTGAAGCTTTCTTT
CASSIGTGLGEAFF
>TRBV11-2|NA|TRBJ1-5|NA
TGTGCCAGCAGCTTGACCAGGGATCAGCCCCAGCATTTT
CASSLTRDQPQHF
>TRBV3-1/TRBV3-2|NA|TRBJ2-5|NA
TGTGCCACCAATTTTCTAGGCCAAGAGACCCAGTACTTC
CATNFLGQETQYF
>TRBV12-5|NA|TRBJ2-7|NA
TGTGCTAGTGGTTTTCCGATAGGACTCTCCTACGAGCAGTACTTC
CASGFPIGLSYEQYF
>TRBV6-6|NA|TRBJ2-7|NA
TGTGCCAGCAGCCACCCACTTACGGAGCAGTACTTC
CASSHPLTEQYF
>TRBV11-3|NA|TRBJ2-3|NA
TGTGCCAGCAGCTTAGCCCCGACAGATACGCAGTATTTT
CASSLAPTDTQYF
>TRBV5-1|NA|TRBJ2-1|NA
TGCGCCAGCAGCTTGCGGGGGACTTCCTACAATGAGCAGTTCTTC
CASSLRGTSYNEQFF
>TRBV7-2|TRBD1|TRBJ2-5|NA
TGTGCCAGCAGCTCCTCCGGGACAGGGTTGAAGACCCAGTACTTC
CASSSSGTGLKTQYF
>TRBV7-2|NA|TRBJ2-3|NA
TGTGCCAGCAGCTTAGGTAGTAGTTTAGATACGCAGTATTTT
CASSLGSSLDTQYF
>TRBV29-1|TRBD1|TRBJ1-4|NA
TGCAGCGCACGGACAGGTGGAGAAAAACTGTTTTTT
CSARTGGEKLFF
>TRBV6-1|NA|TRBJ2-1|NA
TGTGCCAGCAGTGAATGGCGGAACACCTACAATGAGCAGTTCTTC
CASSEWRNTYNEQFF
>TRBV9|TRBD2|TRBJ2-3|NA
TGTGCCAGCAGCGTAGACTTCGGGACTACCACAGATACGCAGTATTTT
CASSVDFGTTTDTQYF
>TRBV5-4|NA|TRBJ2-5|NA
TGTGCCAGCAGCTTGGTAACTAGTAGACAGACCCAGTACTTC
CASSLVTSRQTQYF
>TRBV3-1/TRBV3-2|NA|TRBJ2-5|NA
TGTGCCAGCAGCCAAAACGATCTGGGGCGGGAGACCCAGTACTTC
CASSQNDLGRETQYF
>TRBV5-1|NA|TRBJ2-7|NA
TGCGCCCGCAGCGCGGGAGGGGGGGACAGGCTGCACGAGCAGTACTTC
CARSAGGGDRLHEQYF
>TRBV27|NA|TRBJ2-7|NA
TGTGCCAGCCAACCCCTCGGCAGGGGTCACCACGAGCAGTACTTC
CASQPLGRGHHEQYF
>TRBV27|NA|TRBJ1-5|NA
TGTGCCAGCAGCGACCTAGTAGATCAGCCCCAGCATTTT
CASSDLVDQPQHF
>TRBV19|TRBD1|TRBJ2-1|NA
TGTGCCAGTAGTATAAGAGGACAGGGGGATAAGTTCTTC
CASSIRGQGDKFF
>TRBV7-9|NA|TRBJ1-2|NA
TGTGCCAGCAGCTTAGGACAGTCCTTTGGCGTCTATGGCTACACCTTC
CASSLGQSFGVYGYTF
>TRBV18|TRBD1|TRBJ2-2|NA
TGTGCCAGCTCACAGACAGGGCAAGGAGCCGGGGAGCTGTTTTTT
CASSQTGQGAGELFF
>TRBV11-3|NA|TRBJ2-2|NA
TGTGCCAGCAGTTCAGGGCGTGGGGGGGAGCTGTTTTTT
CASSSGRGGELFF
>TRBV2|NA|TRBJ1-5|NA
TGTGCCAGCAGTGAAGGTCGACAGTTCAATCAGCCCCAGCATTTT
CASSEGRQFNQPQHF
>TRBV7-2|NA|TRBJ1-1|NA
TGTGCCAGCAGCTTATTATCTTTAGCGCCCGCTTTCTTT
CASSLLSLAPAFF
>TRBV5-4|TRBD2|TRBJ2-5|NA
TGTGCCAGCAGCTTGGAGCGGGGGGATCGAGAGACCCAGTACTTC
CASSLERGDRETQYF
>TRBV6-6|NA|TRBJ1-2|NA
TGTGCCAGCAGTTACCAGGGGTCAAGGGATGGCTACACCTTC
CASSYQGSRDGYTF
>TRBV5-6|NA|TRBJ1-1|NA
TGTGCCAGCAGCGCGGGGAACACTGAAGCTTTCTTT
CASSAGNTEAFF
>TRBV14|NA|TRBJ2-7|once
TGTGCCAGCAGCCCCTTGGAGGGGAATTCCTACGAGCAGTACTTC
CASSPLEGNSYEQYF
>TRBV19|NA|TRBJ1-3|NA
TGTGCCAGTAGATGGGGGGGATCCGGAAACACCATATATTTT
CASRWGGSGNTIYF
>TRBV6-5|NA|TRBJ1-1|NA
TGTGCCAGCAGCTCAAGGTGGGGGGAAACTGAAGCTTTCTTT
CASSSRWGETEAFF
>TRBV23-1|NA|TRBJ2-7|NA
TGCGCCAGCAGCCCCCTTGTGGAGGGAGCGGGCTACGAGCAGTACTTC
CASSPLVEGAGYEQYF
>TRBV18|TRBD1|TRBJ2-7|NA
TGTGCCAGCTCCCTCCAGGGACAGGGGGGCGAGCAGTACTTC
CASSLQGQGGEQYF
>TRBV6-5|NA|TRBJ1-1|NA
TGTGCCAGCAAGAGGACAAAGACCACTGAAGCTTTCTTT
CASKRTKTTEAFF
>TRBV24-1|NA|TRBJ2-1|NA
TGTGCCACCAGTGACCCGGGACACGCTAATGAGCAGTTCTTC
CATSDPGHANEQFF
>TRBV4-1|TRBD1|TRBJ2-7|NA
TGCGCCAGCAGCCAGACCCCTGGACAGGGCGAGCAGTACTTC
CASSQTPGQGEQYF
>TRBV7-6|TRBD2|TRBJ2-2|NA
TGTGCCAGCAGCCCCGCCCTGACTAGCGGGGGGCCGAACACCGGGGAGCTGTTTTTT
CASSPALTSGGPNTGELFF
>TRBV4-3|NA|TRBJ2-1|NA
TGCGCCAGCAGCCGGGTACGGGGGGCCGATGAGCAGTTCTTC
CASSRVRGADEQFF
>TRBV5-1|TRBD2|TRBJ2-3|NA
TGCGCCAGCAGCTCTAGCGGGCCTAGCACAGATACGCAGTATTTT
CASSSSGPSTDTQYF
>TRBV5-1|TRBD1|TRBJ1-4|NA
TGCGCCAGCAGCCGGACAGGGTACGAAAAACTGTTTTTT
CASSRTGYEKLFF
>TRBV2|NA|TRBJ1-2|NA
TGTGCCAGCAGTGAACTCGGCTCCGACTACTATGGCTACACCTTC
CASSELGSDYYGYTF
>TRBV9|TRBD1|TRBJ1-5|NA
TGTGCCAGCAGCGTAGGGGTAGGGGGCATCAATCAGCCCCAGCATTTT
CASSVGVGGINQPQHF
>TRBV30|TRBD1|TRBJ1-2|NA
TGTGCCTGGAGCACTACGGGCTCAAACAGGGGGTCGGGCTACACCTTC
CAWSTTGSNRGSGYTF
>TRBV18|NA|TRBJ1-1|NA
TGTGCCAGCTCACCACCGGGGCGGATAAACACTGAAGCTTTCTTT
CASSPPGRINTEAFF
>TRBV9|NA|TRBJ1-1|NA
TGTGCCAGCAGCTCAAAGACATCCTTAGGAACTGAAGCTTTCTTT
CASSSKTSLGTEAFF
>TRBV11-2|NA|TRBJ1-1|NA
TGTGCCAGCAGCTTAGTAGGGGGTACTGAAGCTTTCTTT
CASSLVGGTEAFF
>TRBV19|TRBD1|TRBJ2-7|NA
TGTGCCAGTAGGTCCCGGGACAGGGACTACGAGCAGTACTTC
CASRSRDRDYEQYF
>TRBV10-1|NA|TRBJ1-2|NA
TGCGCCAGCAGTCCCGAGGGTCGGGGCTATGGCTACACCTTC
CASSPEGRGYGYTF
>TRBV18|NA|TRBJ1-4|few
TGTGCCAGCTCACCAGGGCTAATTAATGAAAAACTGTTTTTT
CASSPGLINEKLFF
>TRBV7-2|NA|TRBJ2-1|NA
TGTGCCAGCAGCTTAGGAACGGCTAGCGCACTGGGGTTCTTC
CASSLGTASALGFF
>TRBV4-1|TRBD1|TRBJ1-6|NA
TGCGCCAGCAGCCAGGGACAGGGGGGTTCACCCCTCCACTTT
CASSQGQGGSPLHF
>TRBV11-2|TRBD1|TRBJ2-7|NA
TGTGCCAGCAGCCGGGACAGGTTTTACGAGCAGTACTTC
CASSRDRFYEQYF